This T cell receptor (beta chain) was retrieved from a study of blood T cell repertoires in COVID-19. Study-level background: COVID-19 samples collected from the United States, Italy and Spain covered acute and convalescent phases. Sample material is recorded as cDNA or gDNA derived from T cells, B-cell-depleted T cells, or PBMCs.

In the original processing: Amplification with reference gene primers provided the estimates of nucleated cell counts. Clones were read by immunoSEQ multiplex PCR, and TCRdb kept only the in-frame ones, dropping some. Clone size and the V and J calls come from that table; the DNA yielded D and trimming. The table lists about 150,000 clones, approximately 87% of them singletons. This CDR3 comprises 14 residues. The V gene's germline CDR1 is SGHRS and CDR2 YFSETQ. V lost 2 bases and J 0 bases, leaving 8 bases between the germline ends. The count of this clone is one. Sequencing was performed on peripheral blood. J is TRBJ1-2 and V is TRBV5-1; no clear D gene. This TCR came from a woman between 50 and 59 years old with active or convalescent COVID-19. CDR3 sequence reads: CASSFGGPNYGYTF. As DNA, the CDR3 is TGCGCCAGCAGCTTTGGCGGCCCTAACTATGGCTACACCTTC.